This T cell receptor beta chain was observed in a study of blood T cell repertoires in COVID-19. Original analysis: Estimation of nucleated cell counts was performed using reference gene primer amplification. Assay: immunoSEQ multiplex PCR; the TCRdb copy retains only in-frame clones and omits some. D and trimming were read from the DNA, whereas the V and J calls and clone size are those reported in that table. The sample has some 200,000 clones, roughly 80% seen once. Cohort assignment relied on participant-reported clinical history. Cohort 3 recovery required two negative PCRs, clearance, or symptom resolution. The CDR3 contains 11 residues. Trimming cost V 3 bases and J 16 bases; bases outside gene matches: 3. Germline V CDR1 and CDR2: KGHSH, LQKENI. This clone has only one observation.

V and J are TRBV18 and TRBJ2-1; TRBD1 agrees at 10 bases. Material for sequencing was PBMCs or T cells enriched from blood (not recorded which). The TCR originated in a man aged 35-49 years who had recovered from COVID-19. The CDR3, as DNA: TGTGCCAGCTCACCTGGGACAGGGGAATTCTTC. Protein sequence: CASSPGTGEFF.